The 9 T cell receptor beta chains below all came from one sample that was sequenced in a study of control samples from healthy donors and cancer patients. Clones were read by immunoSEQ multiplex PCR, and TCRdb kept only the in-frame ones, dropping some. The sample gives around 41,000 clones, 94% of which show up once; under 30% is in the top ten. Input material: blood. The receptors derive from a man between 60 and 70 years old in good health.

This chain connects TRBV6-5 to TRBJ2-7; 7 bases line up with TRBD1. Looked up from germline, CDR1 is MNHEY and CDR2 is SVGAGI. The CDR3 is 15 residues long. With V trimmed by 5 bases and J by 2 bases, 9 bases remained unmatched. CDR3 nucleotides: TGTGCCAGCAGTCGTTTTCGAGGGGGCACCTACGAGCAGTACTTC. The encoded protein is CASSRFRGGTYEQYF.

This chain links TRBV24-1 with TRBJ1-2, with a weak D call TRBD1 (5 bases). The ends were cut back, 6 bases at V and 5 bases at J, with 9 bases in the middle. CDR3 length: 12 residues. The germline V gene encodes CDR1 KGHDR and CDR2 SFDVKD. Here the CDR3 DNA reads TGTGCCACCAGTCAGACAGATTATGGCTACACCTTC. Protein product: CATSQTDYGYTF.

CDR3 loop: CASSYSGGDQPQHF. The CDR3 bases are TGTGCCAGCAGTTACTCAGGGGGCGATCAGCCCCAGCATTTT. The chain has TRBV6-5 and TRBJ1-5, with TRBD1 matching over 7 bases. Germline-derived CDR1 and CDR2 are MNHEY and SVGAGI. CDR3 size: 14 residues. Unmatched junction bases numbered 1, after V lost 0 bases and J lost 5 bases.

The chain employs TRBV6-6 and TRBJ2-7; D is ambiguous. Trimming removed 5 bases at V and 2 bases at J, with 4 bases between. CDR1 and CDR2 from the germline V gene are MNHNY and SVGAGI (reference sequence). The CDR3 is 11 residues long. The CDR3 region is CASSITYEQYF. CDR3 sequence (DNA): TGTGCCAGCAGTATAACCTACGAGCAGTACTTC.

The genes are TRBV11-3 and TRBJ2-3, with D tentatively TRBD1 (6 bases). Germline V CDR1 and CDR2: SGHNT, YENEEA. The CDR3 runs to 14 residues. Trimming left V 1 base short and J 1 base short, with 6 bases between. This CDR3 is CASSLGQGTDTQYF. Here the CDR3 DNA reads TGTGCCAGCAGCTTAGGACAGGGCACAGATACGCAGTATTTT. Variable domain in full (rest from reference TRBV11-3 and TRBJ2-3): EAGVVQSPRYKIIEKKQPVAFWCNPISGHNTLYWYLQNLGQGPELLIRYENEEAVDDSQLPKDRFSAERLKGVDSTLKIQPAELGDSAVYLCASSLGQGTDTQYFGPGTRLTVL.

The gene calls are TRBV19 and TRBJ2-2, with 16 bases identical to TRBD2. Losses at the gene ends were 5 bases for V and 7 bases for J; bases not matched to a gene: 10. Germline assignment: CDR1 LNHDA and CDR2 SQIVND (reference sequence). This CDR3 is built from 18 residues. In nucleotides, the CDR3 is TGTGCCAGTAGTGCAGCGGGACTAGCGGGAGGGCCGATCGGGGAGCTGTTTTTT. This gives the protein CASSAAGLAGGPIGELFF.

In DNA, the CDR3 is TGTGCCAGCAGCCCCAGTGGAAACATTCAGTACTTC. Protein: CASSPSGNIQYF. The chain uses TRBV6-5 and TRBJ2-4, with D unresolved. This CDR3 contains 12 residues. V lost 6 bases and J 6 bases, leaving 9 bases between the germline ends. Per germline, CDR1 MNHEY and CDR2 SVGAGI.

V gene TRBV28 combines with J gene TRBJ2-7, with D perhaps TRBD1 (6 bases). Germline assignment: CDR1 MDHEN and CDR2 SYDVKM. Between the trimmed V and J ends, which lost 6 bases and 3 bases, there was a span of 9 bases. The length of the CDR3 is 12 residues. CDR3 DNA: TGTGCCAGCAGACAGGGTCGCTACGAGCAGTACTTC. Translating it yields CASRQGRYEQYF.

This clone was detected only once. The genes are TRBV11-3 and TRBJ2-1; the match to TRBD2 covers 9 bases. The CDR3 consists of 18 residues. V shed 4 bases, J shed 0 bases, and the junction held 10 bases outside the gene matches. Looked up from germline, CDR1 is SGHNT and CDR2 is YENEEA. The CDR3 protein is CASSSRGLASSSYNEQFF. The CDR3 DNA reads TGTGCCAGCAGCTCGAGAGGACTAGCGTCAAGCTCCTACAATGAGCAGTTCTTC.